The sample holds many counts of the clone carrying this T cell receptor beta chain. The antigen is unknown. The unsorted libraries were generated from a total of 2 million PBMCs, which had been stored in RNAlater at -80 C. The authors made cDNA by 5'RACE with 10-nucleotide random UMIs. A single record per CDR3 protein comes from TCRdb applying MiXCR to the 5' RACE reads. Among tens of thousands of distinct CDR3 sequences listed, 6.5% to 8% were seen once. This entry belongs to a study of neurological immune-mediated disorders. The germline V and J ends were trimmed by 0 bases and 4 bases, with 14 bases remaining between them. The CDR3 contains 15 residues. Per the germline V gene, CDR1 is SGHRS and CDR2 is YFSETQ. Regarding the study as a whole: TCR clonal expansion peaked in HTLV-1-associated myelopathy patients and was lowest in multiple sclerosis patients.

The V gene is TRBV5-1, the J gene TRBJ2-7, with D perhaps matching TRBD1 or TRBD2 (5 bases each). This sequence was found in a woman in her thirties or forties in good health. The material sequenced was PBMCs. The DNA for the CDR3 is TGCGCCAGCAGCTTGGCCCGGGGACCGGCTTACGAGCAGTACTTC. Protein: CASSLARGPAYEQYF.